This T cell receptor (beta chain) comes out of a study of T-cell reconstitution after alpha-beta-depleted transplantation in children listed by TCRdb under 2016. Regarding the study in general: T-cell immune reconstitution after TCRalphabeta/CD19-depleted allogeneic hematopoietic cell transplantation in children was quantitatively tracked in the study by means of TCR repertoire profiling. Here is what the overall study found, with its caveats: The apparently early alphabetaT-cell count recovery about two months after transplant was reportedly dependent on only several hundred rapidly expanded clones derived from non-depleted graft cells. Hyperexpanded clone frequencies declined over subsequent months; after one year, T-cell counts and TCRbeta diversity were mostly attributed to newly produced T cells. In some patients, the high TCRbeta diversity seen at day 60 was put down to recipient T cells and intrathymic progenitors that had survived conditioning.

Points on this clonotype: Its specific antigen is unknown. No base quality values were provided; no much bigger clone lies one nucleotide off.

Library generation was performed with PCR. The listed sequencing device is Illumina HiSeq 2500. To normalize quantification of the TCRbeta repertoire, the TCR libraries were built with molecular barcoding that relied on unique molecular identifiers. In TCRdb, the public reads were trimmed at Q25 with fastp and aligned with MiXCR, with productive beta chains retained. Each entry is one CDR3 protein sequence, shown with its most common DNA and genes. Within this sample are roughly 50,000 distinct CDR3 sequences, with 44% of them counted one time only. Approximately 98% of the sample lies in the top ten. This specimen's treatment or condition label, interpreted: allogeneic hematopoietic cell transplantation with graft depleted of TCRalphabeta T cells and CD19 B cells. TCRalphabeta/CD19-depleted allogeneic hematopoietic cell grafts were given to the transplant recipients, all of whom were children. This sample comprised PBMCs, mostly from graft donor cells, obtained 360 days after TCRalphabeta/CD19-depleted stem cell transplant. The sequence came from a male patient between 10 and 17 years old who had a stem cell transplant for acute lymphoblastic leukemia, so the T cells may come from the graft donor.

The nucleotide sequence is TGTGCCAGCACTCTAACAGGTCTTAGGACCGGGGAGCTGTTTTTT. Its protein product is CASTLTGLRTGELFF. This chain joins TRBV28 to TRBJ2-2; the best D guess is TRBD1, with 5 bases matching. The germline ends are 17 bases apart after V is trimmed by 7 bases and J by 5 bases. Per the germline V gene, MDHEN is the CDR1 and SYDVKM is the CDR2. Reading from cysteine to phenylalanine, the CDR3 counts 15 amino acids. Just the 45-base CDR3 DNA is kept, in frame starting at base 1.